This TCR beta chain was sequenced during a study of OX40 agonist ivuxolimab in advanced cancers. Across the whole study: Prior checkpoint blockade (anti-PD-1, anti-PD-L1 or anti-CTLA-4) was permitted; around 39% had it. General observations from the study: The CD4+ and CD8+ T cells in the blood had expanded clonally by week 6 at 0.1 to 3.0 mg/kg.

CDR1 and CDR2 (germline): MNHEY, SVGAGI. V was pared by 5 bases and J by 4 bases, with 5 bases of the junction left unmatched. The CDR3 has 14 amino acids. Regarding this clone: The antigen is not known.

Clones were read by immunoSEQ multiplex PCR, and TCRdb kept only the in-frame ones, dropping some. Here the sample spans about 100,000 clones, around 90% being singletons. The rearrangement joins TRBV6-5 to TRBJ2-4; 7 bases map to TRBD1. This TCR was sampled from an adult with an advanced solid tumor such as melanoma, head and neck, liver or kidney cancer. This specimen consisted of CD4+ or CD8+ T cells sorted from blood, obtained in a trial of the OX40 agonist ivuxolimab. The CDR3 region is CASSTGTAKNIQYF. DNA of the CDR3: TGTGCCAGCAGTACCGGGACAGCGAAAAACATTCAGTACTTC.